This entry lists 2 T cell receptor beta chains sequenced from one sample in a study of blood T cell repertoires in COVID-19. Some clones are missing from TCRdb's copy, which holds only in-frame ones; the method was immunoSEQ multiplex PCR. The data hold 150,000 to 200,000 clones, with around 83% observed a single time. Sequencing was carried out using peripheral blood. These TCRs come from a woman in her 70s with COVID-19, enrolled during active disease.

The chain joins TRBV2 to TRBJ1-2, with TRBD1 identical over 9 bases. Trimming removed 6 bases from V and 8 bases from J; junction bases left unmatched: 16. The CDR3 covers 16 residues. Germline V gives CDR1 SNHLY, CDR2 FYNNEI. This CDR3 reads CASRTDTGGLLGGYTF. The CDR3 DNA sequence: TGTGCCAGCAGGACTGATACAGGGGGCCTCCTCGGGGGCTACACCTTC.

V and J are TRBV16 and TRBJ2-7; possibly TRBD1 for D (7 bases). The CDR3 loop spans 15 amino acids. The V gene lost 2 bases and the J gene lost 3 bases, with 14 bases spanning the gap. Germline V gene sequence: CDR1 KGHSY, CDR2 FQNENV. CDR3 region: CASSQGQGGVYEQYF. CDR3 DNA sequence: TGTGCCAGCAGCCAAGGGCAGGGGGGAGTCTACGAGCAGTACTTC.